The next 18 T cell receptor beta chains were all read from a single sample in a study of blood T cell repertoires in COVID-19. TCRdb's table, derived via immunoSEQ multiplex PCR, lists solely in-frame clones and lacks some. The table has 25,000 to 30,000 clones, 85% to 95% seen once; the top ten hold 3.5% to 4.5%. The sequenced material came from peripheral blood. Every receptor here comes from a human donor with active COVID-19. The donor label of this sample is uncertain.

This chain connects TRBV7-9 to TRBJ1-6; no reliable D call. The V gene's germline CDR1 is SEHNR and CDR2 FQNEAQ (reference sequence). The germline V and J ends were trimmed by 1 base and 10 bases, with 8 bases remaining between them. The CDR3 covers 13 residues. CDR3: CASSLDERSPLHF. DNA of the CDR3: TGTGCCAGCAGCTTAGATGAGCGCTCACCCCTCCACTTT.

The V call is TRBV5-1, the J call TRBJ1-1; weak D call: TRBD1 (6 bases). The CDR3 loop spans 14 amino acids. Trimming took 4 bases from V and 3 from J, leaving 13 bases between them. Per germline, CDR1 SGHRS and CDR2 YFSETQ. This CDR3 reads CASSGGQPYTEAFF. The CDR3, as DNA: TGCGCCAGCAGCGGAGGACAGCCATACACTGAAGCTTTCTTT.

This clone was counted between two and nine times. The V call is TRBV7-2, the J call TRBJ1-1; a weak D match, TRBD1 (5 bases). Germline V gene lookup returns CDR1 SGHTA and CDR2 FQGNSA. V was shortened by 5 bases and J by 10 bases, with 14 bases between the two germline ends. This CDR3 has 12 amino acids. In nucleotides, the CDR3 is TGTGCCAGCAGCCACCTGGTGGGGGGAGCTTTCTTT. It specifies CASSHLVGGAFF. Drawing the rest from reference TRBV7-2 and TRBJ1-1, the complete variable domain is GAGVSQSPSNKVTEKGKDVELRCDPISGHTALYWYRQSLGQGLEFLIYFQGNSAPDKSGLPSDRFSAERTGGSVSTLTIQRTQQEDSAVYLCASSHLVGGAFFGQGTRLTVV.

The CDR3 spells CASSQAGGHEQYF. The CDR3 nucleotides read TGTGCCAGCAGCCAAGCGGGAGGCCACGAGCAGTACTTC. This rearrangement joins TRBV3-1 (or the pseudogene TRBV3-2) to TRBJ2-7; TRBD2 matches 7 bases. J gave up 5 bases and V 1 base, and 2 bases lay outside the gene matches. The CDR3 has 13 residues. CDR1 is LGHDT, CDR2 YNNKEL, per germline (reference sequence).

The rearrangement links TRBV3-1 (or the pseudogene TRBV3-2) to TRBJ2-1, with 7 bases matching TRBD2. Germline-derived CDR1 and CDR2 are LGHDT and YNNKEL (reference sequence). The V segment lost 8 bases and the J segment 2 bases; nucleotides outside the gene matches: 6. The CDR3 extends over 14 amino acids. CDR3 residues: CASDPGGPYNEQFF. The CDR3 coding sequence is TGTGCCAGCGATCCGGGAGGCCCCTACAATGAGCAGTTCTTC.

In nucleotides, the CDR3 is TGTGCCAGCAGCGCCCGACTAGCGGGAGAGATGGATGAGCAGTTCTTC. Translated: CASSARLAGEMDEQFF. The genes are TRBV7-9 and TRBJ2-1; 12 nucleotides agree with TRBD2. With V trimmed by 5 bases and J by 8 bases, 10 bases remained unmatched. Germline assignment: CDR1 SEHNR and CDR2 FQNEAQ (reference sequence). This CDR3 has 16 residues.

This clone was seen just once. The chain has TRBV5-8 and TRBJ2-5, with 10 positions matching TRBD1. The CDR3 is 16 amino acids. Losses at the gene ends were 0 bases for V and 4 bases for J; bases not matched to a gene: 6. Per germline, CDR1 SGHTS and CDR2 YDEGEE. CDR3 amino acids: CASSLAGQGVGETQYF. The CDR3 DNA reads TGTGCCAGCAGCTTGGCCGGACAGGGGGTCGGAGAGACCCAGTACTTC.

The chain has TRBV11-3 and TRBJ1-2; 9 bases agree with TRBD1. The trim removed 5 bases at V and 4 bases at J, leaving 2 bases unmatched. This CDR3 has 13 amino acids. Germline V gene sequence: CDR1 SGHNT, CDR2 YENEEA. DNA for the CDR3: TGTGCCAGCAGCCAGACAGGGGGCTATGGCTACACCTTC. Its protein product is CASSQTGGYGYTF.

The chain is built from TRBV6-6 and TRBJ2-7; the D gene is possibly TRBD1 (5 bases). Per germline, CDR1 MNHNY and CDR2 SVGAGI (reference sequence). Between the trimmed V and J ends, which lost 6 bases and 3 bases, there was a span of 15 bases. This CDR3 is built from 14 residues. The CDR3 region is CASRDQGSLYEQYF. The DNA for the CDR3 is TGTGCCAGCAGGGATCAGGGATCCCTCTACGAGCAGTACTTC.

The genes are TRBV2 and TRBJ1-3; D is undetermined. Deletions cut 7 bases from V and 4 bases from J, with 14 bases between. This CDR3 is 14 amino acids long. CDR1 is SNHLY, CDR2 FYNNEI, per germline. The CDR3 protein is CASTGRRTGNTIYF. The CDR3 coding sequence is TGTGCCAGCACCGGGAGAAGGACGGGAAACACCATATATTTT.

This chain connects TRBV6-5 to TRBJ2-3; perhaps TRBD2 as D (5 bases). Per the germline V gene, CDR1 is MNHEY and CDR2 is SVGAGI. V lost 6 bases to trimming and J lost 3 bases, with 16 bases between them. This CDR3 is 15 amino acids long. The CDR3 coding sequence is TGTGCCAGCAGGATCCGGGATTGGTTAACAGATACGCAGTATTTT. Encoded protein: CASRIRDWLTDTQYF.

This CDR3 reads CASSFSGRETQYF. Written as DNA, the CDR3 is TGTGCCAGCAGCTTTAGCGGGAGGGAGACCCAGTACTTC. The J gene is TRBJ2-5, the V gene TRBV7-9, with 10 bases aligning to TRBD2. J lost 5 bases, V lost 3 bases, and 0 bases had no gene match. CDR1 is SEHNR and CDR2 is FQNEAQ in the germline V gene (reference sequence). This CDR3 has 13 amino acids.

CDR3 sequence: CAWRGQGRGTEAFF. The CDR3 DNA sequence: TGTGCCTGGAGAGGCCAGGGCAGGGGCACTGAAGCTTTCTTT. The V and J genes are TRBV30 and TRBJ1-1; maybe TRBD1 (6 bases). The germline V gene encodes CDR1 GTSNPN and CDR2 SVGIG (reference sequence). Trimming left V 3 bases short and J 4 bases short, with 15 bases between. The CDR3 length is 14 residues.

A single count supports this clone. This chain uses TRBV24-1 with TRBJ2-3; D is perhaps TRBD2 (6 bases). CDR3 length: 15 amino acids. V lost 1 base and J 0 bases, leaving 7 bases between the germline ends. Germline-derived CDR1 and CDR2 are KGHDR and SFDVKD. The CDR3 sequence is CATSDFGTSTDTQYF. The CDR3 DNA is TGTGCCACCAGTGATTTTGGGACTAGCACAGATACGCAGTATTTT.

The V and J genes are TRBV15 and TRBJ2-7, with 7 nucleotides matching TRBD1. Losses at the gene ends were 8 bases for V and 7 bases for J; bases not matched to a gene: 14. CDR3 length equals 14 residues. Germline-derived CDR1 and CDR2 are LNHNV and YYDKDF (reference sequence). The CDR3 sequence: CATSQQGSKEEQYF. CDR3 nucleotide sequence: TGTGCCACCTCACAACAGGGGAGTAAGGAGGAGCAGTACTTC.

CDR3 amino acids: CASSPSGQGYHGYTF. The CDR3 DNA is TGTGCCAGCTCACCAAGTGGCCAGGGATATCATGGCTACACCTTC. The V gene is TRBV18, the J gene TRBJ1-2; D perhaps matches TRBD1 (5 bases). This CDR3 has 15 amino acids. V was clipped by 2 bases and J by 6 bases, with 16 bases between them. Germline V lookup: CDR1 KGHSH, CDR2 LQKENI.

The V gene is TRBV7-8, the J gene TRBJ1-4; D perhaps matches TRBD1 (6 bases). The CDR3 length is 15 residues. V was trimmed by 0 bases and J by 3 bases, leaving 8 bases between them. Germline values: CDR1 SGHVS, CDR2 FQNEAQ. The CDR3, as DNA: TGTGCCAGCAGCTTAGCCTCAGGGGCTAATGAAAAACTGTTTTTT. It is translated as CASSLASGANEKLFF.

The V call is TRBV3-1 (or the pseudogene TRBV3-2), the J call TRBJ1-6; unclear D gene. Trimming left V 4 bases short and J 0 bases short, with 10 bases between. The CDR3 covers 16 residues. Germline CDR1 and CDR2: LGHDT and YNNKEL (reference sequence). CDR3 residues: CASSPLLSSYNSPLHF. CDR3 DNA sequence: TGTGCCAGCAGCCCTCTATTGAGCTCCTATAATTCACCCCTCCACTTT.